The rows below give T cell receptor beta chains drawn from one sample of a study of PD-1 blockade in mismatch repair-deficient tumors. Sequenced by immunoSEQ multiplex PCR; TCRdb stores in-frame clones only, minus some. This sample yields roughly 120,000 clones, of which roughly 90% are seen a single time; about an eighth belongs to the top ten. This material consisted of peripheral blood, taken roughly 70 weeks after starting pembrolizumab. The receptors shown here come from an adult with mismatch repair-deficient cancer. Each CDR3 is given with its conserved first and last residue. The D gene is left open where the match is weak. Only part of the rows carry a size: once, few, many, or a class if the clone is expanded.

CDR3nt	CDR3aa	d_gene	abundance	j_gene	v_gene
TGCGCCAGCAGCCAAGAAGTATTAGGGACAAACCAAGAGACCCAGTACTTC	CASSQEVLGTNQETQYF	.	.	TRBJ2-5	TRBV4-3
TGTGCCACCTTGGGACTAGCGGAGTCCTACGAGCAGTACTTC	CATLGLAESYEQYF	TRBD2	.	TRBJ2-7	TRBV6-5
TGTGCCAGCTCACCTTACACCCGGGGCGCGGATGGCTACACCTTC	CASSPYTRGADGYTF	.	.	TRBJ1-2	TRBV18
TGTGCCAGCAGAAGGTCGGGGGTCTACGAGCAGTACTTC	CASRRSGVYEQYF	.	.	TRBJ2-7	TRBV6-1
TGTGCCAGCAGCCAAGATCTTAACTCTGGGGCCAACGTCCTGACTTTC	CASSQDLNSGANVLTF	.	.	TRBJ2-6	TRBV4-2
TGTGCCAGCTCACGGCAGCCACAGGAATACCTCAAGGAGACCCAGTACTTC	CASSRQPQEYLKETQYF	.	.	TRBJ2-5	TRBV18
TGTGCCAGCAGTTTCGCGGGAGGGCCGGATACGCAGTATTTT	CASSFAGGPDTQYF	TRBD2	.	TRBJ2-3	TRBV7-8
TGCGCCAGCAGCCCGACTAGCTCAGCAGTCTACAATGAGCAGTTCTTC	CASSPTSSAVYNEQFF	TRBD2	.	TRBJ2-1	TRBV5-1
TGTGCCAGCAGCTGGAGGCGAGGACTAGCTAACTATGGCTACACCTTC	CASSWRRGLANYGYTF	.	once	TRBJ1-2	TRBV7-8
TGCGCCAGCAGCTTGAGCCTAGCCTACGAGCAGTACTTC	CASSLSLAYEQYF	.	.	TRBJ2-7	TRBV5-1
TGTGCCTGGGACATGGGACAGTCCTACGAGCAGTACTTC	CAWDMGQSYEQYF	TRBD1	few	TRBJ2-7	TRBV30
TGTGCCAGCAGCCAAGAGGTAGCTTGGTACGAGCAGTACTTC	CASSQEVAWYEQYF	.	few	TRBJ2-7	TRBV4-2
TGTGCCAGCAGGTCTAGCTCACGTACTATAAACAATGAGCAGTTCTTC	CASRSSSRTINNEQFF	.	.	TRBJ2-1	TRBV2
TGCGCCAGCAGCCATAGACAGTTCGTGGACACTGAAGCTTTCTTT	CASSHRQFVDTEAFF	.	.	TRBJ1-1	TRBV4-1
TGTGCCAGCAGTGTATGGTGGGGGCGAGAGACCCAGTACTTC	CASSVWWGRETQYF	.	.	TRBJ2-5	TRBV28
TGTGCCAGCAGTCAGGACAGGGGGTCACCTAACTATGGCTACACCTTC	CASSQDRGSPNYGYTF	TRBD1	once	TRBJ1-2	TRBV6-6
TGCAGCGCCCCGGGACCGAACACAGATACGCAGTATTTT	CSAPGPNTDTQYF	.	.	TRBJ2-3	TRBV29-1
TGTGCCAGCAGCCAAGAGAAGGGCAAGAACACTGAAGCTTTCTTT	CASSQEKGKNTEAFF	.	.	TRBJ1-1	TRBV14
TGTGCCAGCAGTGGGTTTTCCTACGAGCAGTACTTC	CASSGFSYEQYF	.	.	TRBJ2-7	TRBV2
TGCGCCAGCAGCCAAGTAGGCGAGCAGTACTTC	CASSQVGEQYF	.	.	TRBJ2-7	TRBV4-3
TGCAGCGTTGTAAGGAGCGGCAGGAACACAGATACGCAGTATTTT	CSVVRSGRNTDTQYF	.	.	TRBJ2-3	TRBV29-1
TGTGCCAGCAGTGACCAGGTCAGATCCTACGAGCAGTACTTC	CASSDQVRSYEQYF	.	.	TRBJ2-7	TRBV2
TGTGCCAGCAGCCCCCAGGTAGGGACCACCGGGGAGCTGTTTTTT	CASSPQVGTTGELFF	.	.	TRBJ2-2	TRBV9
TGTGCCAGCAGCTATACAGGGTTGATTCAGCCCCAGCATTTT	CASSYTGLIQPQHF	.	.	TRBJ1-5	TRBV28
TGCGCCAGCAGCTCCGATCTACTAGCGAGGTCCTACAATGAGCAGTTCTTC	CASSSDLLARSYNEQFF	TRBD2	.	TRBJ2-1	TRBV5-1
TGTGCCTGGCGGTCCGGGACCAAGGGGACAGATACGCAGTATTTT	CAWRSGTKGTDTQYF	.	once	TRBJ2-3	TRBV30